These T cell receptor beta chains were read from a single sample in a study of blood T cell repertoires in COVID-19. Only in-frame clones appear in the TCRdb table, and some are missing; sequencing was by immunoSEQ multiplex PCR. The table records around 75,000 clones, 90% of them present only once. The specimen sequenced was peripheral blood. The receptors originated from a human donor in a cohort sampled during active COVID-19. Each CDR3 is given with its conserved first and last residue. A D gene is named only where the DNA matches it firmly. Where a row states a size, it is once, few, many or the class of an expanded clone; other rows omit it.

J | D | V | size | DNA | CDR3
TRBJ2-2 | . | TRBV18 | few | TGTGCCAGCTCACTTCGCGATGGAGGTGCCGGGGAGCTGTTTTTT | CASSLRDGGAGELFF
TRBJ2-5 | . | TRBV6-5 | . | TGTGCCAGCAGTTACGGGCTCTGGGCCATCCAAGAGACCCAGTACTTC | CASSYGLWAIQETQYF
TRBJ2-3 | TRBD2 | TRBV10-2 | . | TGCGCCAGCTCGTGGACTAGCGGGGGGACAGATACGCAGTATTTT | CASSWTSGGTDTQYF
TRBJ1-1 | . | TRBV27 | . | TGTGCCAGCAGTTTGCGGAGCCTGATGAACACTGAAGCTTTCTTT | CASSLRSLMNTEAFF
TRBJ2-1 | . | TRBV3-1/TRBV3-2 | . | TGTGCCAGCAGCCAAGGGAGTTATGTGACTAGAATTCGGGAGCAGTTCTTC | CASSQGSYVTRIREQFF
TRBJ2-5 | TRBD1 | TRBV19 | . | TGTGCCACCAAACCGGGACAGGGCCGTAGATTGACGTACCAAGAGACCCAGTACTTC | CATKPGQGRRLTYQETQYF
TRBJ2-3 | TRBD2 | TRBV28 | many | TGTGCCAGCAGTAAATCCGCGGGAGGTACCACAGATACGCAGTATTTT | CASSKSAGGTTDTQYF
TRBJ2-5 | TRBD2 | TRBV5-5 | . | TGTGCCAGCAGCTTGGTAGGCGGGAGTGAGACCCAGTACTTC | CASSLVGGSETQYF
TRBJ2-5 | TRBD2 | TRBV10-3 | once | TGTGCCATCAGTGAGGTAGCGGGGGGCGGGGAGACCCAGTACTTC | CAISEVAGGGETQYF
TRBJ2-2 | TRBD2 | TRBV19 | . | TGTGCCAGTAGTAAACCCATATATATGGCTAGCGGGGGTTTCGGGGAGCTGTTTTTT | CASSKPIYMASGGFGELFF
TRBJ1-2 | . | TRBV21-1 | . | TGTGCCAGCAGCAAAAGAGGCCCCGGGGCGGGGGACTATGGCTACACCTTC | CASSKRGPGAGDYGYTF
TRBJ2-1 | . | TRBV5-1 | . | TGCGCCAGCAGCCCTTTGAGCGGCTCCTACAATGAGCAGTTCTTC | CASSPLSGSYNEQFF
TRBJ1-2 | . | TRBV18 | . | TGTGCCAGCTCACCACAGTCACGGGAGTATGGCTACACCTTC | CASSPQSREYGYTF
TRBJ2-3 | . | TRBV30 | . | TGTGCCTGGAGTCCTGGAGTTACAGATACGCAGTATTTT | CAWSPGVTDTQYF
TRBJ2-1 | TRBD2 | TRBV6-6 | . | TGTGCCAGCAGCCAAATGACTAGCGGGGTTGAGCAGTTCTTC | CASSQMTSGVEQFF
TRBJ1-2 | . | TRBV6-5 | . | TGTGCCAGCGGTCTCCAGGGGTCTCTGGATGGCTACACCTTC | CASGLQGSLDGYTF
TRBJ1-6 | . | TRBV5-8 | . | TGTGCCAGCAGCTTGGGGGGGGGTTCACCCCTCCACTTT | CASSLGGGSPLHF
TRBJ1-2 | TRBD1 | TRBV5-1 | . | TGCGCCAGCAGCTCGGCAGGGGGTACCTATGGCTACACCTTC | CASSSAGGTYGYTF
TRBJ1-3 | . | TRBV15 | . | TGTGCCACCAGCAGAGAGCGGATCGGAAACACCATATATTTT | CATSRERIGNTIYF
TRBJ1-1 | . | TRBV5-4 | . | TGTGCCAGCAGCTTGGCCGGGAGGCCTAACACTGAAGCTTTCTTT | CASSLAGRPNTEAFF
TRBJ1-2 | . | TRBV3-1/TRBV3-2 | . | TGTGCCAGCAGCCATTCACAGGGAGCGACGACCTATGGCTACACCTTC | CASSHSQGATTYGYTF
TRBJ1-5 | . | TRBV14 | . | TGTGCCAGCAGCCAAGAGGGGGGAGGGCAGCCCCAGCATTTT | CASSQEGGGQPQHF
TRBJ1-3 | . | TRBV6-2/TRBV6-3 | . | TGTGCCAGCAGTTACTCGGCGGCCGTAACTGGAAACACCATATATTTT | CASSYSAAVTGNTIYF
TRBJ2-7 | TRBD1 | TRBV25-1 | . | TGTGCCAGCAGTGAGACAGGGCCTACCTACGAGCAGTACTTC | CASSETGPTYEQYF
TRBJ2-7 | . | TRBV11-2 | . | TGTGCCAGCAGCTCCGTCGGGGCAGGGGAAAGCCAGTACTTC | CASSSVGAGESQYF
TRBJ1-4 | . | TRBV19 | . | TGTGCCAGTTCCGAGACAGGTAGTAAGGAAAAACTGTTTTTT | CASSETGSKEKLFF
TRBJ2-5 | . | TRBV19 | . | TGTGCCAGTAGTAGGATAGTGGCTGAGTTCGGGGCCCAGTACTTC | CASSRIVAEFGAQYF
TRBJ2-2 | TRBD2 | TRBV6-5 | . | TGTGCCAGCAGTTTGCTAGCGGGGGGGCCCCCCGGGGAGCTGTTTTTT | CASSLLAGGPPGELFF
TRBJ1-2 | . | TRBV5-6 | . | TGTGCCAGCAGCTCCCTAAACAGGAGAGACGGCTACACCTTC | CASSSLNRRDGYTF
TRBJ2-5 | TRBD2 | TRBV5-4 | . | TGTGCCAGCAGCAGCGGGGGGGCGGGGTACCAAGAGACCCAGTACTTC | CASSSGGAGYQETQYF
TRBJ2-1 | . | TRBV29-1 | . | TGCAGCGTTGACAGTTACAATGAGCAGTTCTTC | CSVDSYNEQFF
TRBJ2-7 | TRBD1 | TRBV30 | . | TGTGCCTGGAGTGTAAAAGGGACAGGGGGCGAGCAGTACTTC | CAWSVKGTGGEQYF
TRBJ2-7 | . | TRBV3-1/TRBV3-2 | . | TGTGCCAGCAGCCAACCCCCCGGCAGGGGACAAGTTACCGAGCAGTACTTC | CASSQPPGRGQVTEQYF
TRBJ2-5 | . | TRBV24-1 | . | TGTGCCACCAGTGATTTGGGGCAGGGTGGGGAGACCCAGTACTTC | CATSDLGQGGETQYF
TRBJ1-1 | . | TRBV12-3/TRBV12-4 | . | TGTGCCAGCAGTTCAGGGAGGATCACTGAAGCTTTCTTT | CASSSGRITEAFF
TRBJ2-3 | TRBD2 | TRBV10-3 | once | TGTGCCATCAGCTCTTCGGGAGGGCCGGCAGATACGCAGTATTTT | CAISSSGGPADTQYF